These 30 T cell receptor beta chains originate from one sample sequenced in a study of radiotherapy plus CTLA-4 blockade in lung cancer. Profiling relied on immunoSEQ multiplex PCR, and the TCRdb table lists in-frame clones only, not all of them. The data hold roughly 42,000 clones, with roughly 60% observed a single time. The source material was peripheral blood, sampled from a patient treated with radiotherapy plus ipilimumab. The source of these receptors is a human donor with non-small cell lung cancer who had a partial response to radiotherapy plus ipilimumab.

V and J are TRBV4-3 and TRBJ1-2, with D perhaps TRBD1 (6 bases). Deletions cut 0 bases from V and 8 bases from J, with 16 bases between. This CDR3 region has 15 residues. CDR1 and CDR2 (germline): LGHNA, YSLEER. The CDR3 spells CASSQDRSGARGYTF. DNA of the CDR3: TGCGCCAGCAGCCAAGATCGCTCAGGGGCGCGGGGCTACACCTTC.

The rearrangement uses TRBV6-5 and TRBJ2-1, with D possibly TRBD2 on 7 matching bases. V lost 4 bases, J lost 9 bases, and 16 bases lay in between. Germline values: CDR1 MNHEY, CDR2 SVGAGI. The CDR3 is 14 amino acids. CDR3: CASSSQGEGGEQFF. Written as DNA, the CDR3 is TGTGCCAGCAGTTCCCAAGGGGAGGGGGGTGAGCAGTTCTTC.

CDR3 coding DNA: TGTGCCAGATCCCAGCGGACTGGTCTGGGCGAGCAGTACTTC. This encodes CARSQRTGLGEQYF. The rearrangement uses TRBV2 and TRBJ2-7; weak D call: TRBD2 (5 bases). The CDR3 consists of 14 residues. CDR1 and CDR2 (germline): SNHLY, FYNNEI. V was clipped by 9 bases and J by 6 bases, with 21 bases between them.

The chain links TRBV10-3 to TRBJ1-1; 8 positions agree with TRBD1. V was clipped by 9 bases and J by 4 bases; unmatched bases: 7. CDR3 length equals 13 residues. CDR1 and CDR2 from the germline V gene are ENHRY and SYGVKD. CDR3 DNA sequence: TGTGCCATGGGGTCAGGGGGCGGCACTGAAGCTTTCTTT. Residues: CAMGSGGGTEAFF.

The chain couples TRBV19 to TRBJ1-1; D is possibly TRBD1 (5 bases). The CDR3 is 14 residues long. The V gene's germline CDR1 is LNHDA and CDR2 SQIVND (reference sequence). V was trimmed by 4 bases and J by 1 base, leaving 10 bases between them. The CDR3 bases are TGTGCCAGTAGTACGGGGGAGGCGAACACTGAAGCTTTCTTT. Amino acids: CASSTGEANTEAFF.

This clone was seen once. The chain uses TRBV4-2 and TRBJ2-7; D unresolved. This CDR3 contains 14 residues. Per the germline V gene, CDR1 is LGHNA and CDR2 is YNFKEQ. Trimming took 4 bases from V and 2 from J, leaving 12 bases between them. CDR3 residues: CASSREVSAYEQYF. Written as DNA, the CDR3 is TGTGCCAGCAGCCGAGAAGTCTCGGCCTACGAGCAGTACTTC.

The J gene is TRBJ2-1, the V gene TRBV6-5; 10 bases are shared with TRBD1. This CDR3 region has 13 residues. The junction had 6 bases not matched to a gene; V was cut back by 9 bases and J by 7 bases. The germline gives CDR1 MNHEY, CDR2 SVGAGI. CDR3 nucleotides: TGTGCCAGTAGACAGGGGGCAAGGAATGAGCAGTTCTTC. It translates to CASRQGARNEQFF.

The CDR3 sequence: CASTLGGGYNEQFF. The CDR3 DNA reads TGTGCCAGCACGCTGGGGGGGGGTTACAATGAGCAGTTCTTC. The V call is TRBV6-6, the J call TRBJ2-1; 7 bases align to TRBD2. This CDR3 has 14 amino acids. The V and J ends lost 7 bases and 4 bases, in that order; junction bases with no gene match: 7. CDR1 MNHNY and CDR2 SVGAGI come from the germline V gene (reference sequence).

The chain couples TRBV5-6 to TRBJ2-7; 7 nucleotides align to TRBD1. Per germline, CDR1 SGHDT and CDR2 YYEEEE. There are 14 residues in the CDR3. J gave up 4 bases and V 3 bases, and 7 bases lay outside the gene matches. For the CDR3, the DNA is TGTGCCAGCAGCTACCGGGACAGACGATACGAGCAGTACTTC. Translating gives CASSYRDRRYEQYF.

In DNA, the CDR3 is TGTGCCAGCAGCTTAGGGGCGGGGCGAGTTGATCAGCCCCAGCATTTT. Protein: CASSLGAGRVDQPQHF. J is TRBJ1-5 and V is TRBV7-9, with D tentatively TRBD1 (5 bases). Germline V gene data show CDR1 as SEHNR and CDR2 as FQNEAQ (reference sequence). The CDR3 extends over 16 amino acids. Trimming shortened V by 1 base and J by 5 bases, and 15 bases separated the two germline ends. The complete variable domain, with remaining parts taken from reference TRBV7-9 and TRBJ1-5, reads DTGVSQNPRHKITKRGQNVTFRCDPISEHNRLYWYRQTLGQGPEFLTYFQNEAQLEKSRLLSDRFSAERPKGSFSTLEIQRTEQGDSAMYLCASSLGAGRVDQPQHFGDGTRLSIL.

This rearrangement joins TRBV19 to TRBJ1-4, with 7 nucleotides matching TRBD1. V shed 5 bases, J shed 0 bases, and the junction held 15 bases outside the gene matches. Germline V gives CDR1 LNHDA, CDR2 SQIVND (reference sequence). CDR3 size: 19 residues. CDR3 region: CASSPSLTGKVATNEKLFF. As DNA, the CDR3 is TGTGCCAGTAGTCCCTCGCTGACAGGGAAAGTCGCAACTAATGAAAAACTGTTTTTT.

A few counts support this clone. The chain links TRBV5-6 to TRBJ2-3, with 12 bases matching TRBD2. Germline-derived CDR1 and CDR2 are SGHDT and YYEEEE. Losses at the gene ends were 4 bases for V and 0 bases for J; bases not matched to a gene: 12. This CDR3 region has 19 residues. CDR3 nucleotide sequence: TGTGCCAGCAGCCCGACGACTAGCGGGAGAACCGCTAGCACAGATACGCAGTATTTT. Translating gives CASSPTTSGRTASTDTQYF.

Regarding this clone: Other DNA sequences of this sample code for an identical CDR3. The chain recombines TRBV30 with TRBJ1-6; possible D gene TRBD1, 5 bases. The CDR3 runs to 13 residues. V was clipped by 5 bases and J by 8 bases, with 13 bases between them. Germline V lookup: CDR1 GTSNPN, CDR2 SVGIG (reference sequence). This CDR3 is CAWAAGEDSPLHF. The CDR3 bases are TGTGCCTGGGCGGCGGGGGAGGATTCACCCCTCCACTTT.

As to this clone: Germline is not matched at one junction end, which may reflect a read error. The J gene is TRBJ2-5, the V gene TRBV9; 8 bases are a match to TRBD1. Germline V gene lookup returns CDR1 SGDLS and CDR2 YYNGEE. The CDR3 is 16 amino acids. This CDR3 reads CASSEGGQAAQATQYF. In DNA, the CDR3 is TGTGCCAGCAGCGAAGGGGGACAGGCTGCCCAAGCGACCCAGTACTTC.

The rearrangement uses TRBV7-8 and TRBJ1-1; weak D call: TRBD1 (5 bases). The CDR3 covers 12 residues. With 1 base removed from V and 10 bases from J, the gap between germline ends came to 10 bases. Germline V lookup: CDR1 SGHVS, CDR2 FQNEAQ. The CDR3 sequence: CASSLETGGAFF. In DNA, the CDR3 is TGTGCCAGCAGCTTAGAGACGGGGGGAGCTTTCTTT.

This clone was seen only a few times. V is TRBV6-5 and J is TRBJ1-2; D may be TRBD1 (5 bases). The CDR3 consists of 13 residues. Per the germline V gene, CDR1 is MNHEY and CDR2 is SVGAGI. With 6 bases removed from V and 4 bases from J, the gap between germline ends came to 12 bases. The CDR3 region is CASSSGGGYGYTF. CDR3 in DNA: TGTGCCAGCAGCTCCGGGGGTGGCTATGGCTACACCTTC.

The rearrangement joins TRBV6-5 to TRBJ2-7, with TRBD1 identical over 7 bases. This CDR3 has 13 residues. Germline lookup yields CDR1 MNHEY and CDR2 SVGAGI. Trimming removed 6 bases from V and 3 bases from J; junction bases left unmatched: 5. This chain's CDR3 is CASSDRVSYEQYF. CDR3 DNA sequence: TGTGCCAGCAGCGACAGGGTAAGCTACGAGCAGTACTTC.

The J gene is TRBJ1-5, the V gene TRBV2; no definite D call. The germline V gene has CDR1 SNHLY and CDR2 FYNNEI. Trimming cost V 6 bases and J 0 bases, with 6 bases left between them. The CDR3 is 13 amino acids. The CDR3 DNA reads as TGTGCCAGCAGCCTTAATAGCAATCAGCCCCAGCATTTT. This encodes CASSLNSNQPQHF.

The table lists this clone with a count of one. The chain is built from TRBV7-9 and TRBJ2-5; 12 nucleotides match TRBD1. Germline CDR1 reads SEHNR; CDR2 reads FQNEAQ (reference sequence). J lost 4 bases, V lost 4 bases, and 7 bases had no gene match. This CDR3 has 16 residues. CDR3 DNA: TGTGCCAGCAGCTGGGGGGACAGGGGGCAAGGAGAGACCCAGTACTTC. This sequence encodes CASSWGDRGQGETQYF.

CDR3 protein: CASSQDARQDNYGYTF. As DNA, the CDR3 is TGTGCCAGCAGCCAAGATGCCCGGCAGGATAACTATGGCTACACCTTC. The chain has TRBV4-2 and TRBJ1-2; D ambiguous. The germline V gene has CDR1 LGHNA and CDR2 YNFKEQ. CDR3 length equals 16 residues. V was trimmed by 0 bases and J by 1 base, leaving 12 bases between them.

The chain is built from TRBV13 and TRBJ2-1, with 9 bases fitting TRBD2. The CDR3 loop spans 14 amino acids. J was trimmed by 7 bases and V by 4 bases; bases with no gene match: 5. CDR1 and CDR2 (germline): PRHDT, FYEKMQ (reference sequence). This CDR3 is CASSSEREVNEQFF. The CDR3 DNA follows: TGTGCCAGCAGCTCCGAGCGGGAGGTTAATGAGCAGTTCTTC.

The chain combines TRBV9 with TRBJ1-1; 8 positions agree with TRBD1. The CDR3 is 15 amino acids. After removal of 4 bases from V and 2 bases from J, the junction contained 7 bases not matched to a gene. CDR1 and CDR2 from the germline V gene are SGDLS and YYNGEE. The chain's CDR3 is CASSKTTGVNTEAFF. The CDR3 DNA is TGTGCCAGCAGCAAGACGACAGGGGTTAACACTGAAGCTTTCTTT. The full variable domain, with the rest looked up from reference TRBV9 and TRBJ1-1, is DSGVTQTPKHLITATGQRVTLRCSPRSGDLSVYWYQQSLDQGLQFLIQYYNGEERAKGNILERFSAQQFPDLHSELNLSSLELGDSALYFCASSKTTGVNTEAFFGQGTRLTVV.

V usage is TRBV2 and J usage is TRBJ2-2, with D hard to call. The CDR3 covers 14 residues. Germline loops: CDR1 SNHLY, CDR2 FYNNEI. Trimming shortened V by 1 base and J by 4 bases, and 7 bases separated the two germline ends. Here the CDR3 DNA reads TGTGCCAGCAGTGAAGGGCTCACCACCGGGGAGCTGTTTTTT. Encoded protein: CASSEGLTTGELFF.

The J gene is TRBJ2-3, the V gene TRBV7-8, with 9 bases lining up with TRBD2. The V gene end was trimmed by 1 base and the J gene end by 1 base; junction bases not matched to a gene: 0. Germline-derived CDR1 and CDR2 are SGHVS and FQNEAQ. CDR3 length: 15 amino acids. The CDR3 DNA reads TGTGCCAGCAGCTTAGTAGCGGGGGGCACAGATACGCAGTATTTT. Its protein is CASSLVAGGTDTQYF.

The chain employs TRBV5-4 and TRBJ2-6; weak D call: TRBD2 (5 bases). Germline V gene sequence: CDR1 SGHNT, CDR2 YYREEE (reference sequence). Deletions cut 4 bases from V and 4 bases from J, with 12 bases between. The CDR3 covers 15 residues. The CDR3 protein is CASSIRDLGANVLTF. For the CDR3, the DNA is TGTGCCAGCAGCATCCGGGATTTAGGGGCCAACGTCCTGACTTTC.

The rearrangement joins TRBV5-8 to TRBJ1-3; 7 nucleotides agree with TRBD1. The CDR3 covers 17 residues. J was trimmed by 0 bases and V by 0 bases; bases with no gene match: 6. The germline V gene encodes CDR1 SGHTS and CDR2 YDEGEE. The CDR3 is CASSLVGQTYSGNTIYF. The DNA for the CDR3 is TGTGCCAGCAGCTTGGTGGGACAGACATACTCTGGAAACACCATATATTTT.

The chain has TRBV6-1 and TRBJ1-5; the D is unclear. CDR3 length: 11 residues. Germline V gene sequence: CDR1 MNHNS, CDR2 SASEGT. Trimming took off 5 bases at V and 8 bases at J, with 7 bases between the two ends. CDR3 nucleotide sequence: TGTGCCAGCAGTTACGGAGAGCCCCAGCATTTT. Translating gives CASSYGEPQHF.

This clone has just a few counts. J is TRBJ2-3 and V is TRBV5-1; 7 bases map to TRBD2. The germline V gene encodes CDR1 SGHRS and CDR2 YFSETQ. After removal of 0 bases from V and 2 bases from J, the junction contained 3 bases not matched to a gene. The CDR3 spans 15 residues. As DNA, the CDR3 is TGCGCCAGCAGCTTGGCCCGGGGGGACACAGATACGCAGTATTTT. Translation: CASSLARGDTDTQYF.

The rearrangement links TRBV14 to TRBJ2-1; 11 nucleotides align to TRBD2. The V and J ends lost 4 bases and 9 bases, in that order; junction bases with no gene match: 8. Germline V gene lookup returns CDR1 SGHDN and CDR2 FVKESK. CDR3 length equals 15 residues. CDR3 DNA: TGTGCCAGCAGCCTTAGCGGGGGGGCGGAAGGTGAGCAGTTCTTC. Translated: CASSLSGGAEGEQFF.

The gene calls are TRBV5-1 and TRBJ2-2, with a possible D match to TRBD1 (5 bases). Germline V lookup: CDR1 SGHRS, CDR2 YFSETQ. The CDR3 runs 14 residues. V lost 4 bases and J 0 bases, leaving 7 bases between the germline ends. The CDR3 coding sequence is TGCGCCAGCAGCAAGGGGACGAACACCGGGGAGCTGTTTTTT. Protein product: CASSKGTNTGELFF.